The next 18 T cell receptor beta chains were all read from a single sample in a study of blood T cell repertoires in COVID-19. Sequencing used immunoSEQ multiplex PCR; TCRdb keeps in-frame clones, though not all of them. The sample records around 75,000 clones, 90% being singletons. Sample: peripheral blood. Receptor source: a human donor in a cohort sampled during active COVID-19.

The chain is built from TRBV19 and TRBJ2-3, with a weak D call TRBD2 (5 bases). V was trimmed by 2 bases and J by 0 bases, leaving 12 bases between them. The CDR3 totals 16 residues. Germline lookup yields CDR1 LNHDA and CDR2 SQIVND (reference sequence). CDR3: CASSIMAGTSTDTQYF. The CDR3 bases are TGTGCCAGTAGTATAATGGCGGGTACTAGCACAGATACGCAGTATTTT.

The chain combines TRBV19 with TRBJ2-3; D is perhaps TRBD1 (5 bases). Per the germline V gene, CDR1 is LNHDA and CDR2 is SQIVND (reference sequence). With 5 bases removed from V and 3 bases from J, the gap between germline ends came to 9 bases. The CDR3 totals 13 residues. CDR3 DNA sequence: TGTGCCAGTAGTTTCCAGGGAACAGATACGCAGTATTTT. Its translation: CASSFQGTDTQYF.

This sequence joins TRBV30 and TRBJ2-3, with 7 bases fitting TRBD2. V lost 5 bases to trimming and J lost 5 bases; unmatched junction nucleotides: 1. The CDR3 extends over 11 amino acids. Germline CDR1 is GTSNPN and CDR2 is SVGIG (reference sequence). The CDR3 region has the DNA TGTGCCTGGGCGGGGGTAGATACGCAGTATTTT. As protein: CAWAGVDTQYF.

CDR3 in DNA: TGTGCCAGCAGCTTAGATTCTCGGGAGGCGGAGACCCAGTACTTC. Translated: CASSLDSREAETQYF. The chain joins TRBV7-9 to TRBJ2-5, with TRBD2 matching over 7 bases. This CDR3 spans 15 amino acids. Per germline, CDR1 SEHNR and CDR2 FQNEAQ (reference sequence). The V gene end was trimmed by 1 base and the J gene end by 5 bases; junction bases not matched to a gene: 7. Full variable domain (remainder filled in from reference TRBV7-9 and TRBJ2-5): DTGVSQNPRHKITKRGQNVTFRCDPISEHNRLYWYRQTLGQGPEFLTYFQNEAQLEKSRLLSDRFSAERPKGSFSTLEIQRTEQGDSAMYLCASSLDSREAETQYFGPGTRLLVL.

This clone was seen a few times. DNA for the CDR3: TGTGCCAGCAGTCCCAGGGGTTTGCTCGGGGCCAACGTCCTGACTTTC. Residues: CASSPRGLLGANVLTF. V and J are TRBV3-1 (or the pseudogene TRBV3-2) and TRBJ2-6, with a possible D match to TRBD1 (6 bases). There are 16 residues in the CDR3. CDR1 is LGHDT, CDR2 YNNKEL, per germline (reference sequence). V lost 6 bases and J 4 bases, leaving 16 bases between the germline ends.

V gene TRBV5-5 combines with J gene TRBJ2-1, with 10 bases aligning to TRBD2. Germline V gives CDR1 SGHKS, CDR2 YYEKEE (reference sequence). V lost 0 bases and J lost 7; bases outside the gene matches: 10. The CDR3 extends over 17 amino acids. The chain's CDR3 is CASSLGASSGGANEQFF. The CDR3 nucleotides are TGTGCCAGCAGCTTGGGAGCTTCAAGCGGGGGGGCAAATGAGCAGTTCTTC.

The table lists this clone with a few counts. This chain links TRBV7-6 with TRBJ1-6; tentatively, D is TRBD1 (5 bases). With 3 bases removed from V and 7 bases from J, the gap between germline ends came to 13 bases. This CDR3 has 15 residues. Germline values: CDR1 SGHVS, CDR2 FNYEAQ. The CDR3 coding sequence is TGTGCCAGCAGCTTCGGCCAGGGCGTCAATTCACCCCTCCACTTT. Translation gives CASSFGQGVNSPLHF.

The chain combines TRBV27 with TRBJ2-5, with 12 bases matching TRBD2. Unmatched junction bases numbered 12, after V lost 5 bases and J lost 5 bases. The germline CDR1 and CDR2 sequences are MNHEY and SMNVEV (reference sequence). The CDR3 runs to 17 residues. CDR3 sequence reads: CASSLHPSGGARETQYF. The CDR3, as DNA: TGTGCCAGCAGTCTGCATCCTAGCGGGGGGGCCCGTGAGACCCAGTACTTC.

The V and J genes are TRBV7-9 and TRBJ2-7; the D gene is possibly TRBD1 (5 bases). V lost 7 bases and J lost 3, with 13 bases in between. The CDR3 totals 13 residues. Germline assignment: CDR1 SEHNR and CDR2 FQNEAQ (reference sequence). The CDR3 is CASTPDRVYEQYF. The DNA for the CDR3 is TGTGCCAGCACCCCTGACAGAGTCTACGAGCAGTACTTC. Filled out from reference TRBV7-9 and TRBJ2-7, the complete variable domain reads DTGVSQNPRHKITKRGQNVTFRCDPISEHNRLYWYRQTLGQGPEFLTYFQNEAQLEKSRLLSDRFSAERPKGSFSTLEIQRTEQGDSAMYLCASTPDRVYEQYFGPGTRLTVT.

This sequence joins TRBV28 and TRBJ2-7; D uncertain. Germline CDR1 and CDR2: MDHEN and SYDVKM. The CDR3 extends over 11 amino acids. V was trimmed by 9 bases and J by 1 base, leaving 7 bases between them. In nucleotides, the CDR3 is TGTGCCAGTTCGAGATCCTACGAGCAGTACTTC. Its translation is CASSRSYEQYF.

The chain joins TRBV4-3 to TRBJ1-3; D is possibly TRBD1 (5 bases). Between the trimmed V and J ends, which lost 1 base and 8 bases, there was a span of 15 bases. CDR1 and CDR2 from the germline V gene are LGHNA and YSLEER. This CDR3 has 15 residues. CDR3 loop: CASSQGVGTGDTIYF. CDR3 bases: TGCGCCAGCAGCCAAGGTGTGGGGACGGGGGACACCATATATTTT.

The rearrangement uses TRBV10-3 and TRBJ2-5, with 12 bases matching TRBD2. CDR3 length equals 15 residues. Germline V CDR1 and CDR2: ENHRY, SYGVKD. V was pared by 0 bases and J by 6 bases, with 2 bases of the junction left unmatched. The CDR3 bases are TGTGCCATCAGTGAGTCTACTAGCGGGAGGAAGACCCAGTACTTC. Translating it yields CAISESTSGRKTQYF.

This clone was counted a single time. The V call is TRBV2, the J call TRBJ1-2; 7 bases fit TRBD1. This CDR3 comprises 15 residues. Germline CDR1 and CDR2: SNHLY and FYNNEI. Trimming cost V 8 bases and J 7 bases; bases outside gene matches: 16. CDR3 in DNA: TGTGCCAGCGTCCCAGGGGGTCCCTTAATTAGTGGCTACACCTTC. Translating gives CASVPGGPLISGYTF.

This rearrangement joins TRBV5-6 to TRBJ2-3; weak D call: TRBD2 (6 bases). The V gene's germline CDR1 is SGHDT and CDR2 YYEEEE. V was pared by 3 bases and J by 2 bases, with 22 bases between. The CDR3 totals 18 residues. The CDR3 sequence: CASSSTIEPGLHTDTQYF. CDR3 in DNA: TGTGCCAGCAGCTCCACCATAGAACCGGGACTGCACACAGATACGCAGTATTTT.

This clone is a singleton in its sample. This sequence joins TRBV27 and TRBJ1-4; 7 bases are a match to TRBD1. CDR1 and CDR2 from the germline V gene are MNHEY and SMNVEV (reference sequence). The ends lost 6 bases at V and 3 bases at J; junction bases unmatched: 4. The CDR3 runs to 14 residues. The CDR3 is CASRYRGPNEKLFF. DNA of the CDR3: TGTGCCAGCAGGTACAGGGGACCTAATGAAAAACTGTTTTTT.

V usage is TRBV9 and J usage is TRBJ2-3; TRBD2 agrees at 8 bases. The CDR3 has 16 amino acids. Germline loops: CDR1 SGDLS, CDR2 YYNGEE. The J segment lost 0 bases and the V segment lost 0 bases, leaving 3 bases of the junction unmatched. The chain's CDR3 is CASSVVGGRSTDTQYF. For the CDR3, the DNA is TGTGCCAGCAGCGTAGTCGGCGGGAGGAGCACAGATACGCAGTATTTT. Full variable domain (missing parts from reference TRBV9 and TRBJ2-3): DSGVTQTPKHLITATGQRVTLRCSPRSGDLSVYWYQQSLDQGLQFLIQYYNGEERAKGNILERFSAQQFPDLHSELNLSSLELGDSALYFCASSVVGGRSTDTQYFGPGTRLTVL.

This sequence joins TRBV19 and TRBJ2-1, with D possibly matching TRBD2 (6 bases). The CDR3 has 15 residues. Between the trimmed V and J ends, which lost 2 bases and 4 bases, there was a span of 12 bases. Per germline, CDR1 LNHDA and CDR2 SQIVND (reference sequence). The CDR3 spells CASSITDYAYNEQFF. The CDR3 region has the DNA TGTGCCAGTAGTATAACGGACTACGCGTACAATGAGCAGTTCTTC.

The J gene is TRBJ1-1, the V gene TRBV19; a weak D match, TRBD1 (5 bases). Trimming pared 3 bases from V and 1 base from J, leaving 18 bases between. Germline CDR1 LNHDA, CDR2 SQIVND (reference sequence). This CDR3 comprises 17 residues. The chain's CDR3 is CASSMPGQGGRNTEAFF. Here the CDR3 DNA reads TGTGCCAGTAGTATGCCCGGGCAGGGAGGTAGGAACACTGAAGCTTTCTTT.